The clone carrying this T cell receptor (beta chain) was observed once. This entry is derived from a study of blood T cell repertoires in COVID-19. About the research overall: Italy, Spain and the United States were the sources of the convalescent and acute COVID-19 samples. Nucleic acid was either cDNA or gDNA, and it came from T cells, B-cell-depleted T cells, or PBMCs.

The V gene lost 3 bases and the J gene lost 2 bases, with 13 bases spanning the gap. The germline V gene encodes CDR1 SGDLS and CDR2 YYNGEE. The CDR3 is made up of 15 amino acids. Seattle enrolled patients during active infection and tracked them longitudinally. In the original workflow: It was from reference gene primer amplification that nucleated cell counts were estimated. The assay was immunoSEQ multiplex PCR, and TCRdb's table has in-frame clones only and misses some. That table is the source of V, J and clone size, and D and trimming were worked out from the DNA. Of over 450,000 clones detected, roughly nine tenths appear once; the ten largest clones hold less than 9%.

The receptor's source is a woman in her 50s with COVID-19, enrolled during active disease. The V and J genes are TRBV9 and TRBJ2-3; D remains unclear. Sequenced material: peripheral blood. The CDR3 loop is CASSEERELTDTQYF. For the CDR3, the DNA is TGTGCCAGCAGCGAAGAGAGAGAACTCACAGATACGCAGTATTTT.